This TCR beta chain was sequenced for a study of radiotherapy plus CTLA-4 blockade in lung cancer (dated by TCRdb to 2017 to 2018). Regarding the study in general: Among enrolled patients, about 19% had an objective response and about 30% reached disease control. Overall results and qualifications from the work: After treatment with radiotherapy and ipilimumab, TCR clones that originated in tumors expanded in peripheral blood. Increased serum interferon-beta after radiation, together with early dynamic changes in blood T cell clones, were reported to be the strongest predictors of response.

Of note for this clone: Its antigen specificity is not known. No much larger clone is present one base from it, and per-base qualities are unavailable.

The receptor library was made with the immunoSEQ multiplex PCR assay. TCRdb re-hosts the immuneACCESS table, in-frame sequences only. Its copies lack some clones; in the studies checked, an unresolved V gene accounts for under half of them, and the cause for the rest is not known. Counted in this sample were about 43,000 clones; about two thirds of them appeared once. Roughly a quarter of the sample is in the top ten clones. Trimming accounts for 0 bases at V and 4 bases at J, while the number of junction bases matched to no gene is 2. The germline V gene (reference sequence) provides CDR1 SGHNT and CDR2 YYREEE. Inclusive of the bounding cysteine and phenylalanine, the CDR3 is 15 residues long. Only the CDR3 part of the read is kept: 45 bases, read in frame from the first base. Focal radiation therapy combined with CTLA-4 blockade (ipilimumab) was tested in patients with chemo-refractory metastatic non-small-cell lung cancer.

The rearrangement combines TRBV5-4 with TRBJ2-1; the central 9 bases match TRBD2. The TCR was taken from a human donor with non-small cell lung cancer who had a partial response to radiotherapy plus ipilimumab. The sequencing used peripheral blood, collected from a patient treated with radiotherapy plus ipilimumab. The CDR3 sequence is CASSLGRGGYNEQFF. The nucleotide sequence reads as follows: TGTGCCAGCAGCTTGGGGCGGGGGGGTTACAATGAGCAGTTCTTC.